This TCR beta chain appears in the sequencing data of a study of CD8 T cell repertoires and HIV-1 epitope variants (dated by TCRdb to the early 2020s). Background on the whole study: In separate culture wells, T cells were stimulated with each of twenty-five peptides that represented autologous and known Gag and Nef epitope variants. A CMV, EBV and flu peptide pool, the Ebola AY9 epitope as negative control, and a no-peptide well were included as control conditions. Tested epitopes included three Gag epitope families and Nef HW9 and YT9. T cells were enriched using the EasySep Human T Cell Enrichment Kit and were co-cultured with equal numbers of autologous T cell-negative cells serving as antigen-presenting cells. Cultures ran for about eleven days in IMDM with gentamicin, with half-media changes on days 3 and 7 adding IL-2, IL-7 and IL-15. An aliquot of 1M T cells was saved as an uncultured baseline condition, separate from the 80 to 95 T cell cultures. A total of some 83 T cell cultures were run, with each culture condition done in triplicate except for one peptide, which was done in duplicate. Broad study findings and their caveats: The assay identified only TCR beta chains and indicated proliferation to antigen, not T cell function or cytokine profile. Of the nine antigen-specific TCR beta clonotypes identified, six appeared cross-reactive for autologous or known escape epitope variants. Several clonotypes recognized the Nef KF9 family and one the HW9 family, with no responses to the TAALDMSHF plasma variant.

Turning to this clone: Its antigen is unknown. Qualities for individual bases were not recorded, and no much larger clone is one base off.

There are 15 amino acids in the CDR3, from cysteine to phenylalanine inclusive. The kept DNA is CDR3 alone, 45 bases in frame from the first base. For CDR1 and CDR2, the germline V gene lists MNHEY and SVGAGI. Unmatched junction bases come to 5, with V trimmed by 1 base and J by 6 bases. The immunoSEQ platform was used to sequence TCR beta CDR3 regions at survey depth. The QIAamp DNA micro kit was used to extract genomic DNA from every cultured and uncultured CD8+ T cell population. In the source study's methods: Samples with under 5,000 productive reads were excluded, and this exclusion removed about 7% of the 75 HIV peptide-stimulated cultures. Sequences were trimmed to CDR3 by a MANAFEST web app, and nonproductive sequences, CDR3s under 5 amino acids, and sequences not starting with C or ending with F/W were removed. To count as antigen-specific, a clonotype had to be expanded in at least 2 of 3 replicates compared with the no-peptide control at FDR 0.01, and only within one epitope family. In addition, a specific clonotype needed a frequency at least fivefold higher than in wells stimulated with peptides from other epitope families. The immuneACCESS repertoire file appears here via TCRdb, limited to in-frame rearrangements. These files lack a portion of the clones; in checked studies, under half of the deficit traces to unresolved V genes, and the cause of the others is not known. Clone size and V and J calls were adopted from that table, with D and trimming inferred from the DNA. The sample data list roughly 100,000 clones, and roughly 80% of these were observed just once. The ten largest make up roughly 25% of the sample.

The EasySep Human CD8+ T Cell Enrichment Kit was used on day 10 to isolate CD8+ T cells from every culture. The TCR comes from a male donor with HIV. The sequencing sample was made of uncultured baseline CD8+ T cells from peripheral blood mononuclear cells (PBMCs). The V gene is TRBV6-5 and the J gene is TRBJ2-3, and 9 junctional nucleotides match TRBD2. Read as DNA, the sequence is TGTGCCAGCAGTTACTGGCGGGGGGGCTACGATACGCAGTATTTT. This translates into CASSYWRGGYDTQYF.